This TCR beta chain was captured by sequencing in a study of control samples from healthy donors and cancer patients. Germline V gene data show CDR1 as LGHNA and CDR2 as YSLEER. The CDR3 runs 18 residues. V lost 1 base and J lost 1, with 19 bases in between. The protocol was immunoSEQ multiplex PCR, while the TCRdb copy is restricted to in-frame clones and leaves out a portion. The profile shows 150,000 to 200,000 clones, 85% to 90% of them singletons. Sequencing was carried out using blood. The chain couples TRBV4-3 to TRBJ1-1, with a weak D call TRBD1 (6 bases). The clonotype was recovered from a man aged 25-45 years in good health. CDR3 nucleotides: TGCGCCAGCAGCCAAGGTGCGGGGGCGGGGGGGCAGAACACTGAAGCTTTCTTT. This encodes CASSQGAGAGGQNTEAFF.